These T cell receptor beta chains were read from a single sample in a study of shared clonotypes between healthy human individuals. Assay: immunoSEQ multiplex PCR; the TCRdb copy retains only in-frame clones and omits some. The table includes some 2,000,000 clones, over 85% detected once. The material sequenced was naive CD4+ T cells sorted from blood. The receptor source for this set is a man younger than 35 in good health. The CDR3 runs from the conserved cysteine through the conserved F or W. The order of the fields is V gene, D gene, J gene, clone size, CDR3 protein, CDR3 DNA. The D gene is left open where the match is weak. Size values are once, few and many counts, or a class for expanded clones, and some rows have none.

TRBV5-4,-,TRBJ1-2,-,CASSISQNYGYTF,TGTGCCAGCAGCATTTCACAAAACTATGGCTACACCTTC
TRBV10-3,-,TRBJ2-3,-,CAIHDGYTDTQYF,TGTGCCATCCATGACGGATACACAGATACGCAGTATTTT
TRBV7-2,TRBD2,TRBJ2-2,-,CASSFTSGGSAGELFF,TGTGCCAGCAGCTTTACATCGGGAGGATCGGCCGGGGAGCTGTTTTTT
TRBV6-6,TRBD1,TRBJ2-7,-,CASTTRTGGFYEQYF,TGTGCCAGCACCACCCGGACAGGGGGCTTCTACGAGCAGTACTTC
TRBV6-1,-,TRBJ2-7,-,CASRGVSSYEQYF,TGTGCCAGCAGGGGCGTTAGCTCCTACGAGCAGTACTTC
TRBV7-9,TRBD1,TRBJ2-3,-,CASSPVGQGRTSTDTQYF,TGTGCCAGCAGCCCCGTTGGACAGGGCCGTACTAGCACAGATACGCAGTATTTT
TRBV10-3,-,TRBJ1-6,-,CAISLTGYSSPLHF,TGTGCCATCAGCTTAACAGGGTACAGCTCACCCCTCCACTTT
TRBV5-1,-,TRBJ1-4,-,CASSLGGIENEKLFF,TGCGCCAGCAGCTTGGGAGGGATAGAAAATGAAAAACTGTTTTTT
TRBV7-9,-,TRBJ2-6,-,CANRVTGANVLTF,TGTGCCAACAGGGTGACTGGGGCCAACGTCCTGACTTTC
TRBV5-1,-,TRBJ1-6,few,CASSLEGSYNSPLHF,TGCGCCAGCAGCTTGGAAGGCTCCTATAATTCACCCCTCCACTTT
TRBV9,TRBD2,TRBJ2-3,-,CASSAGLQPSTDTQYF,TGTGCCAGCAGCGCGGGACTACAACCTAGCACAGATACGCAGTATTTT
TRBV7-9,-,TRBJ2-4,-,CASSPAAGNIQYF,TGTGCCAGCAGCCCCGCGGCTGGGAACATTCAGTACTTC